The 15 T cell receptor beta chains listed next were all sequenced from one sample in a study of T cell clonotyping in hematopoietic cell transplantation. Assay: immunoSEQ multiplex PCR; the TCRdb copy retains only in-frame clones and omits some. The table shows 35,000 to 45,000 clones, with 95% occurring only once. Time point: recipient sample about 28 days before transplant, after cytoreduction. The source material was peripheral blood mononuclear cells, sampled before stem cell transplant. All receptors come from a man aged 40-49 years with chronic myeloid leukemia. Some clones in this sample may be carry-over from other donors' samples.

The chain combines TRBV4-2 with TRBJ1-2; D is possibly TRBD1 (6 bases). Germline values: CDR1 LGHNA, CDR2 YNFKEQ. The CDR3 is made up of 15 amino acids. Between the trimmed V and J ends, which lost 0 bases and 4 bases, there was a span of 12 bases. CDR3 nucleotides: TGTGCCAGCAGCCAAGAGCCAGGGGTGGGCTATGGCTACACCTTC. This encodes CASSQEPGVGYGYTF.

The rearrangement links TRBV5-4 to TRBJ1-6, with 9 bases aligning to TRBD1. Trimming removed 3 bases from V and 7 bases from J; junction bases left unmatched: 8. CDR1 and CDR2 (germline): SGHNT, YYREEE (reference sequence). The CDR3 spans 16 residues. CDR3: CASSSKTGGQNSPLHF. CDR3 nucleotides: TGTGCCAGCAGCTCCAAAACAGGGGGCCAAAATTCACCCCTCCACTTT.

The chain has TRBV4-2 and TRBJ1-5; D is possibly TRBD1 (5 bases). Germline V CDR1 and CDR2: LGHNA, YNFKEQ. V was trimmed by 0 bases and J by 4 bases, leaving 7 bases between them. This CDR3 has 14 amino acids. The CDR3 region is CASSQDRGNQPQHF. The CDR3 DNA reads as TGTGCCAGCAGCCAAGATAGGGGTAATCAGCCCCAGCATTTT.

There are a few counts of this clone. V usage is TRBV7-9 and J usage is TRBJ2-3, with 7 bases fitting TRBD2. V was pared by 10 bases and J by 2 bases, with 3 bases of the junction left unmatched. The length of the CDR3 is 12 residues. Germline V gives CDR1 SEHNR, CDR2 FQNEAQ (reference sequence). CDR3 DNA sequence: TGTGCCACGGGGGGTCCCACAGATACGCAGTATTTT. Amino acid sequence: CATGGPTDTQYF. The variable domain in full, completed from reference TRBV7-9 and TRBJ2-3, reads DTGVSQNPRHKITKRGQNVTFRCDPISEHNRLYWYRQTLGQGPEFLTYFQNEAQLEKSRLLSDRFSAERPKGSFSTLEIQRTEQGDSAMYLCATGGPTDTQYFGPGTRLTVL.

The gene calls are TRBV7-9 and TRBJ1-2, with D possibly TRBD1 on 5 matching bases. There are 16 residues in the CDR3. The V end was cut by 6 bases, the J end by 8 bases, with 25 bases between. Germline CDR1 reads SEHNR; CDR2 reads FQNEAQ (reference sequence). CDR3 amino acids: CASSSPGETLKRGYTF. CDR3 coding DNA: TGTGCCAGCAGTTCTCCGGGGGAGACCCTTAAGAGGGGCTACACCTTC.

Turning to this clone: The junction shows a germline mismatch at one end, possibly a read error. The chain carries TRBV5-1 and TRBJ1-4; perhaps TRBD1 as D (6 bases). The CDR3 extends over 16 amino acids. From germline, CDR1 is SGHRS and CDR2 YFSETQ. DNA for the CDR3: TGCGCCAGCAGCTTCCGTGGACAGTCAACGAATGAAAAACTGTTTTTT. Its protein is CASSFRGQSTNEKLFF.

This chain links TRBV6-6 with TRBJ2-7; possible D gene TRBD1, 6 bases. Trimming removed 0 bases from V and 2 bases from J, with 11 bases in between. Germline loops: CDR1 MNHNY, CDR2 SVGAGI (reference sequence). This CDR3 is built from 15 residues. DNA of the CDR3: TGTGCCAGCAGTTACTCAGGGGCAGGGGCCTACGAGCAGTACTTC. This codes for CASSYSGAGAYEQYF.

The chain recombines TRBV1 with TRBJ1-2; the D call in the table, TRBD1, was not verified against the DNA. TRBV1 is a documented pseudogene. The CDR3 sequence is 15 residues long. In DNA, the CDR3 is TGCACCAGCAGCCACCACAGGATTAGTGGCTATGGCTACACCTTC. The encoded protein is CTSSHHRISGYGYTF.

The chain uses TRBV19 and TRBJ1-2, with D hard to call. Germline V gives CDR1 LNHDA, CDR2 SQIVND (reference sequence). This CDR3 has 15 amino acids. V was clipped by 4 bases and J by 3 bases, with 15 bases between them. The CDR3 DNA reads TGTGCCAGTAGTAAGTACCGGGAACAACACTATGGCTACACCTTC. It codes for CASSKYREQHYGYTF. Combining the CDR3 with reference TRBV19 and TRBJ1-2 gives the whole variable domain DGGITQSPKYLFRKEGQNVTLSCEQNLNHDAMYWYRQDPGQGLRLIYYSQIVNDFQKGDIAEGYSVSREKKESFPLTVTSAQKNPTAFYLCASSKYREQHYGYTFGSGTRLTVV.

The chain joins TRBV7-2 to TRBJ2-5, with 12 bases that match TRBD2. The trim removed 5 bases at V and 5 bases at J, leaving 15 bases unmatched. The CDR3 is 18 residues long. Per the germline V gene, CDR1 is SGHTA and CDR2 is FQGNSA. Here the CDR3 DNA reads TGTGCCAGCAGCATTCGACTAGCGGGGGCATTCTTCCCTGAGACCCAGTACTTC. Its translation is CASSIRLAGAFFPETQYF.

V usage is TRBV10-3 and J usage is TRBJ2-3, with D possibly being TRBD1 or TRBD2 (5 bases each). This CDR3 is built from 14 residues. The germline V gene encodes CDR1 ENHRY and CDR2 SYGVKD. Trimming pared 5 bases from V and 1 base from J, leaving 10 bases between. For the CDR3, the DNA is TGTGCCATCAGTCCGGGACGAGGCACAGATACGCAGTATTTT. It is translated as CAISPGRGTDTQYF.

This sequence joins TRBV9 and TRBJ2-2; D ambiguous. Trimming removed 0 bases from V and 2 bases from J, with 5 bases in between. CDR3 length equals 14 residues. Germline CDR1 and CDR2: SGDLS and YYNGEE. In DNA form, the CDR3 reads TGTGCCAGCAGCGTAGATCAAAACACCGGGGAGCTGTTTTTT. Translating gives CASSVDQNTGELFF.

V is TRBV4-3 and J is TRBJ2-2; D gene ambiguous. This CDR3 comprises 16 residues. Trimming removed 0 bases at V and 4 bases at J, with 12 bases between. The V gene's germline CDR1 is LGHNA and CDR2 YSLEER. The CDR3 loop is CASSQEGQPGTGELFF. The CDR3 DNA sequence: TGCGCCAGCAGCCAAGAAGGGCAGCCGGGCACCGGGGAGCTGTTTTTT.

The V and J genes are TRBV6-5 and TRBJ2-7, with 7 bases identical to TRBD1. The CDR3 consists of 15 residues. With 2 bases clipped from V and 3 bases from J, the junction kept 7 bases outside the gene matches. From germline, CDR1 is MNHEY and CDR2 SVGAGI. The CDR3 region is CASSYTRDSYYEQYF. The CDR3 nucleotides are TGTGCCAGCAGTTACACCCGGGACAGCTACTACGAGCAGTACTTC.

The chain combines TRBV7-8 with TRBJ1-5; the D is unclear. The CDR3 covers 15 residues. V lost 2 bases and J lost 9, with 17 bases in between. Germline CDR1 and CDR2: SGHVS and FQNEAQ. CDR3 sequence (DNA): TGTGCCAGCAGCTTATATAACGGTCCGGAGGGGCCCCAGCATTTT. Translated: CASSLYNGPEGPQHF.